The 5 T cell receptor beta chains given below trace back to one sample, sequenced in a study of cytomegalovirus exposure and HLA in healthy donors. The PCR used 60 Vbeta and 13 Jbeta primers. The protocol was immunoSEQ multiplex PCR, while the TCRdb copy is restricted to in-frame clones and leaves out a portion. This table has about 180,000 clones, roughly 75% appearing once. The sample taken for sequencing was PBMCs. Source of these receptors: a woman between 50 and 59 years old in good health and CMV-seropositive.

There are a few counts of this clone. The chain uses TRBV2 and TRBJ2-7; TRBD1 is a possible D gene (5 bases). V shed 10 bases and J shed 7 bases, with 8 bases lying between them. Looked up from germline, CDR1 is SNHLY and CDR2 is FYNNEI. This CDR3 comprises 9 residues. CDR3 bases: TGTGCCAACGACAGAGAGCAGTACTTC. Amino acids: CANDREQYF.

CDR3 loop: CASSLFRGDTEAFF. CDR3 nucleotide sequence: TGTGCCAGCAGTCTATTCAGGGGTGACACTGAAGCTTTCTTT. The chain couples TRBV28 to TRBJ1-1; the D gene is possibly TRBD1 (6 bases). Germline V gene sequence: CDR1 MDHEN, CDR2 SYDVKM. The V and J ends lost 5 bases and 3 bases respectively, with 13 bases between them. This CDR3 spans 14 amino acids.

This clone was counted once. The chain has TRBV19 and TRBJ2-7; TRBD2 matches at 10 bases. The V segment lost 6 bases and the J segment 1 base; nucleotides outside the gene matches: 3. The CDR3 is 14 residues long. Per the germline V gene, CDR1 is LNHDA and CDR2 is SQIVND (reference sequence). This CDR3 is CASRRTSGSYEQYF. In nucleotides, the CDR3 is TGTGCCAGTAGGAGGACTAGCGGATCCTACGAGCAGTACTTC.

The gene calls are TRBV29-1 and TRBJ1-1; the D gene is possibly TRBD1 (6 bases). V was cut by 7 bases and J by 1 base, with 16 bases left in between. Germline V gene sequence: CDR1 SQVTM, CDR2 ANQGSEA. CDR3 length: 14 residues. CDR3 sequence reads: CSGAPRQANTEAFF. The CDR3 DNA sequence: TGCAGCGGGGCCCCTAGACAGGCGAACACTGAAGCTTTCTTT. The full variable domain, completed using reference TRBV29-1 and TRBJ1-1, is SAVISQKPSRDICQRGTSLTIQCQVDSQVTMMFWYRQQPGQSLTLIATANQGSEATYESGFVIDKFPISRPNLTFSTLTVSNMSPEDSSIYLCSGAPRQANTEAFFGQGTRLTVV.

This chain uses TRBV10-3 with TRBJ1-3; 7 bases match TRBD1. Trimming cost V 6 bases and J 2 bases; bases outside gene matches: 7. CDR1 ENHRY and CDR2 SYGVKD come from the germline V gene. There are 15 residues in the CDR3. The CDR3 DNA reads TGTGCCATCAGACCCTCGACAGGGACTGGAAACACCATATATTTT. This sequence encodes CAIRPSTGTGNTIYF.